The 14 T cell receptor beta chains in this list originate from one sample, sequenced in a study of blood T cell repertoires in COVID-19. Method: immunoSEQ multiplex PCR; TCRdb's copy keeps in-frame clones and lacks some. This table has some 150,000 clones, roughly 81% appearing once. Sequencing was done on a sample of peripheral blood. The receptors stem from a human donor with acute or convalescent COVID-19. The donor label of this sample is uncertain.

The chain is built from TRBV27 and TRBJ1-1; no clear D. The CDR3 runs 15 residues. Trimming pared 6 bases from V and 5 bases from J, leaving 19 bases between. Looked up from germline, CDR1 is MNHEY and CDR2 is SMNVEV (reference sequence). In DNA form, the CDR3 reads TGTGCCAGCAGCAGATCCAGGACGGCGGGGACTGAAGCTTTCTTT. This gives the protein CASSRSRTAGTEAFF.

The chain employs TRBV5-4 and TRBJ2-1; perhaps TRBD2 as D (6 bases). This CDR3 is built from 14 residues. Germline CDR1 reads SGHNT; CDR2 reads YYREEE (reference sequence). Trimming pared 0 bases from V and 4 bases from J, leaving 8 bases between. The CDR3 nucleotides read TGTGCCAGCAGCTTGGACGGGAGTTACAATGAGCAGTTCTTC. It codes for CASSLDGSYNEQFF. Full variable domain (rest looked up from reference TRBV5-4 and TRBJ2-1): ETGVTQSPTHLIKTRGQQVTLRCSSQSGHNTVSWYQQALGQGPQFIFQYYREEENGRGNFPPRFSGLQFPNYSSELNVNALELDDSALYLCASSLDGSYNEQFFGPGTRLTVL.

The chain carries TRBV4-1 and TRBJ2-3, with D unclear. Trimming removed 0 bases at V and 0 bases at J, with 4 bases between. This CDR3 contains 14 residues. CDR1 is MGHRA, CDR2 YSYEKL, per germline. CDR3 amino acids: CASSQDPSTDTQYF. The DNA of the CDR3 is TGCGCCAGCAGCCAAGACCCTAGCACAGATACGCAGTATTTT.

This sequence joins TRBV4-3 and TRBJ2-3; 8 positions agree with TRBD2. The CDR3 covers 17 residues. Germline CDR1 reads LGHNA; CDR2 reads YSLEER. The V gene end was trimmed by 1 base and the J gene end by 0 bases; junction bases not matched to a gene: 6. CDR3 coding DNA: TGCGCCAGCAGCCAAGGACTAGCGTCCGTTAGCACAGATACGCAGTATTTT. Translation: CASSQGLASVSTDTQYF.

V is TRBV6-5 and J is TRBJ2-7; TRBD1 is a possible D gene (5 bases). V was clipped by 6 bases and J by 6 bases, with 15 bases between them. Germline CDR1 is MNHEY and CDR2 is SVGAGI. There are 13 residues in the CDR3. The CDR3 nucleotides read TGTGCCAGCAGATTACTCAGGGCTTCCGAGCAGTACGTC. Translation gives CASRLLRASEQYV.

The chain employs TRBV29-1 and TRBJ1-3, with 8 bases matching TRBD1. V shed 4 bases and J 2 bases; nucleotides not matched to a gene: 4. The CDR3 sequence is 14 residues long. CDR1 and CDR2 (germline): SQVTM, ANQGSEA. DNA for the CDR3: TGCAGCGTTGGTCGGACAGGGCCTGGAAACACCATATATTTT. It codes for CSVGRTGPGNTIYF.

This clone was seen just once. This sequence joins TRBV2 and TRBJ1-5; D not resolved. The CDR3 runs to 14 residues. Germline V gene lookup returns CDR1 SNHLY and CDR2 FYNNEI. The V end was cut by 2 bases, the J end by 4 bases, with 9 bases between. The CDR3 region has the DNA TGTGCCAGCAGTGAAACGGGAGTTAATCAGCCCCAGCATTTT. This codes for CASSETGVNQPQHF. Together with reference TRBV2 and TRBJ1-5, the CDR3 gives the full variable domain: EPEVTQTPSHQVTQMGQEVILRCVPISNHLYFYWYRQILGQKVEFLVSFYNNEISEKSEIFDDQFSVERPDGSNFTLKIRSTKLEDSAMYFCASSETGVNQPQHFGDGTRLSIL.

J is TRBJ2-7 and V is TRBV11-2; 9 bases align to TRBD1. V shed 4 bases, J shed 4 bases, and the junction held 8 bases outside the gene matches. The germline gives CDR1 SGHAT, CDR2 FQNNGV. The CDR3 covers 15 residues. The CDR3 region has the DNA TGTGCCAGCAGCTCGTACAGGGGGCTAGCTTACGAGCAGTACTTC. Protein product: CASSSYRGLAYEQYF.

The rearrangement uses TRBV5-1 and TRBJ1-3; TRBD1 might be the D (5 bases). This CDR3 contains 17 residues. V was trimmed by 0 bases and J by 5 bases, leaving 18 bases between them. The germline V gene encodes CDR1 SGHRS and CDR2 YFSETQ. CDR3 nucleotides: TGCGCCAGCAGCTTGGAACGGGGGGGTACTTCTCGAAACACCATATATTTT. This codes for CASSLERGGTSRNTIYF.

The chain recombines TRBV10-3 with TRBJ2-7; 8 nucleotides line up with TRBD2. V was pared by 3 bases and J by 1 base, with 5 bases of the junction left unmatched. The CDR3 runs to 15 residues. Germline assignment: CDR1 ENHRY and CDR2 SYGVKD. CDR3 loop: CAISEPGGESYEQYF. As DNA, the CDR3 is TGTGCCATCAGTGAACCCGGGGGGGAGTCCTACGAGCAGTACTTC.

V is TRBV24-1 and J is TRBJ1-2, with TRBD1 matching over 7 bases. CDR3 length equals 17 residues. CDR1 and CDR2 (germline): KGHDR, SFDVKD. Trimming at V came to 2 bases and at J to 4 bases, leaving 12 bases not matched to a gene. The CDR3 is CATSDWGFRGNGYGYTF. The CDR3 nucleotides are TGTGCCACCAGTGATTGGGGTTTCAGGGGGAATGGCTATGGCTACACCTTC.

This clone was recorded once. The rearrangement joins TRBV3-1 (or the pseudogene TRBV3-2) to TRBJ1-3; D is undetermined. This CDR3 region has 13 residues. V gave up 0 bases and J gave up 4 bases, with 4 bases separating them. Germline lookup yields CDR1 LGHDT and CDR2 YNNKEL (reference sequence). The CDR3 sequence is CASSQDSGNTIYF. CDR3 in DNA: TGTGCCAGCAGCCAAGACTCCGGAAACACCATATATTTT.

The gene calls are TRBV7-2 and TRBJ2-3, with TRBD1 identical over 7 bases. V lost 3 bases and J lost 4; bases outside the gene matches: 4. Per the germline V gene, CDR1 is SGHTA and CDR2 is FQGNSA. The CDR3 consists of 14 residues. CDR3 residues: CASSLYQGADTQYF. As DNA, the CDR3 is TGTGCCAGCAGCTTGTACCAGGGGGCAGATACGCAGTATTTT. The full variable domain, in which reference TRBV7-2 and TRBJ2-3 provide the parts outside the CDR3, is GAGVSQSPSNKVTEKGKDVELRCDPISGHTALYWYRQSLGQGLEFLIYFQGNSAPDKSGLPSDRFSAERTGGSVSTLTIQRTQQEDSAVYLCASSLYQGADTQYFGPGTRLTVL.

The CDR3 nucleotides read TGTGCCAGTAGTGTCAGGGGGCGAGGAATCGAAGCTTTCTTT. The encoded protein is CASSVRGRGIEAFF. The genes are TRBV19 and TRBJ1-1; TRBD1 agrees at 8 bases. J was trimmed by 8 bases and V by 5 bases; bases with no gene match: 10. Germline V gene lookup returns CDR1 LNHDA and CDR2 SQIVND (reference sequence). The CDR3 has 14 residues.